This T cell receptor (beta chain) was recovered during a study of T cell responses to AZD1222 COVID-19 vaccine. Points on this clone: Its antigen is unknown.

The table came from immunoSEQ multiplex PCR; TCRdb's copy has only in-frame clones and leaves some out. The data hold nearly 110,000 clones, with roughly 89% observed a single time. General observations from the study: Donor demographics were predominantly white British with a female majority; clonal diversity may be underestimated. When two AZD1222 doses had been given, Spike-specific TCR breadth and depth rose.

The CDR3 spans 14 residues. Trimming took 6 bases from V and 0 from J, leaving 12 bases between them. Germline CDR1 reads MNHEY; CDR2 reads SMNVEV (reference sequence). The material was peripheral blood, obtained on day 0 of AZD1222 vaccination. The source of this sequence is an adult in good health. The rearrangement uses TRBV27 and TRBJ2-7, with a possible D match to TRBD2 (5 bases). The CDR3 spells CASRRLGSSYEQYF. CDR3 DNA sequence: TGTGCCAGCAGGAGGTTAGGGAGCTCCTACGAGCAGTACTTC.